This T cell receptor beta chain was recorded in a study of long-term antiretroviral therapy in people with HIV. Findings and caveats of the study: With ART, diversity went up but was still lower than in transplant donor controls. Whichever time point was examined, clones expanded before ART dominated the repertoire.

On this clone: As yet, its antigen is unknown.

Germline CDR1 and CDR2: SGDLS and YYNGEE. CDR3 length equals 16 residues. Trimming took off 2 bases at V and 7 bases at J, with 19 bases between the two ends. The run of the v3.0 immunoSEQ assay was at survey level. Method: immunoSEQ multiplex PCR; TCRdb's copy keeps in-frame clones and lacks some. The repertoire holds about 39,000 clones, with approximately 85% as singletons. Here the sequenced sample was unsorted PBMCs, taken 3.1 years after starting antiretroviral therapy. The V call is TRBV9, the J call TRBJ2-1; D is unclear. The origin of this receptor is a woman aged 50 to 65 with HIV. Here the CDR3 reads CASSVWASPSGNEQFF. DNA of the CDR3: TGTGCCAGCAGCGTTTGGGCCTCACCCTCAGGAAATGAGCAGTTCTTC.